This note documents a single T cell receptor (beta chain) sequence. What it binds is not known. TCRdb independently ran MiXCR on the reads; one entry per CDR3 protein. The table lists over 250,000 distinct CDR3 sequences, 20% to 25% of them singletons. Germline loops: CDR1 SGDLS, CDR2 YYNGEE. The length of the CDR3 is 17 residues. With 3 bases clipped from V and 6 bases from J, the junction kept 14 bases outside the gene matches. The sample comes from a study of T cell repertoires in cytomegalovirus infection. Specimen: cultured PBMCs, collected from culture after CMV antigen stimulation. This TCR was sampled from a human donor in good health (CMV status not recorded). Some clones in this sample may be carry-over from other donors' samples. The chain recombines TRBV9 with TRBJ2-4, with TRBD2 matching over 8 bases. The chain's CDR3 is CASSAYSRGGRGNIQYF. The CDR3, as DNA: TGTGCCAGCAGCGCCTACTCCCGGGGGGGTCGCGGAAACATTCAGTACTTC. Complete variable domain (other parts from reference TRBV9 and TRBJ2-4): DSGVTQTPKHLITATGQRVTLRCSPRSGDLSVYWYQQSLDQGLQFLIQYYNGEERAKGNILERFSAQQFPDLHSELNLSSLELGDSALYFCASSAYSRGGRGNIQYFGAGTRLSVL.